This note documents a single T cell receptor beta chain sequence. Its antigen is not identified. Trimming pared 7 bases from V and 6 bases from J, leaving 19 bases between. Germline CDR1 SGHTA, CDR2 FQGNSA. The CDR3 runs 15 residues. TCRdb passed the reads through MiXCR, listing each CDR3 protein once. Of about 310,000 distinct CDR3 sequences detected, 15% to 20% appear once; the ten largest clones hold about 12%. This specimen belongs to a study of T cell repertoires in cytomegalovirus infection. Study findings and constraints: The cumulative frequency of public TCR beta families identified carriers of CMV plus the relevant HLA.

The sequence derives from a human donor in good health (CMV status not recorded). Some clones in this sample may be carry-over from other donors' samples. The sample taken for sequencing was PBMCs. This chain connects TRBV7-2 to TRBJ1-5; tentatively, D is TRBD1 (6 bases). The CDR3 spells CASTLGWGAGQPQHF. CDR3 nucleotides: TGTGCCAGCACCCTCGGCTGGGGGGCGGGTCAGCCCCAGCATTTT.